Listed below are T cell receptor beta chains from one sample, sequenced in a study of spatial heterogeneity in lung cancer. TCRdb reprocessed the 5' RACE reads with MiXCR, giving one entry per CDR3 protein. The profile shows fewer than 7,500 distinct CDR3 sequences, roughly 13% of them singletons. Sequencing was performed on lung tumor tissue, taken at surgery. All receptors derive from a female donor with early-stage non-small cell lung cancer. Both conserved end residues are part of each CDR3. The order of the fields is V gene, clone size, J gene, D gene, CDR3 DNA, CDR3 protein. D genes are given only for firm matches. Some rows have no size entry. The others give once, few or many, or a class for an expanded clone.

v_gene: TRBV4-2; abundance: .; j_gene: TRBJ1-4; d_gene: .; CDR3nt: TGTGCCAGCAGCCAAAGTGAAAAACTGTTTTTT; CDR3aa: CASSQSEKLFF
v_gene: TRBV28; abundance: medium-sized; j_gene: TRBJ1-2; d_gene: TRBD1; CDR3nt: TGTGCCAGCAGGAATCCTGCCAACAGGGGAGCTAACTATGGCTACACCTTC; CDR3aa: CASRNPANRGANYGYTF
v_gene: TRBV27; abundance: many; j_gene: TRBJ2-1; d_gene: TRBD2; CDR3nt: TGTGCCAGCAGTTTTAAATCGCCCGGGACTAGCGTCTTTTCCTACAATGAGCAGTTCTTC; CDR3aa: CASSFKSPGTSVFSYNEQFF
v_gene: TRBV7-9; abundance: medium-sized; j_gene: TRBJ1-2; d_gene: .; CDR3nt: TGTGCCAGCAGTTTGCGAGTGAACTATGGCTACACCTTC; CDR3aa: CASSLRVNYGYTF
v_gene: TRBV20-1; abundance: medium-sized; j_gene: TRBJ2-7; d_gene: .; CDR3nt: TGCAGTGCTACCAAAGATTCCCCCGCCTACGAGCAGTACTTC; CDR3aa: CSATKDSPAYEQYF
v_gene: TRBV7-3; abundance: many; j_gene: TRBJ2-1; d_gene: TRBD2; CDR3nt: TGTGCCAGCAGCGTGACTAGCGGAACGTACAATGAGCAGTTCTTC; CDR3aa: CASSVTSGTYNEQFF
v_gene: TRBV28; abundance: medium-sized; j_gene: TRBJ2-7; d_gene: .; CDR3nt: TGTGCCAGCAGTTTATCAATGAACGTGGGGGAACAGTACTTC; CDR3aa: CASSLSMNVGEQYF
v_gene: TRBV7-3; abundance: many; j_gene: TRBJ2-1; d_gene: .; CDR3nt: TGTGCCAGCAGCTTATCGCAGGGGACCTACAATGAGCAGTTCTTC; CDR3aa: CASSLSQGTYNEQFF
v_gene: TRBV20-1; abundance: many; j_gene: TRBJ2-1; d_gene: TRBD2; CDR3nt: TGCAGTGGGGGGACTAGCGGGGTCACAAGCTCCTACAATGAGCAGTTCTTC; CDR3aa: CSGGTSGVTSSYNEQFF
v_gene: TRBV11-2; abundance: medium-sized; j_gene: TRBJ2-7; d_gene: TRBD2; CDR3nt: TGTGCCAGCAGCTTTCTAGCGGGAGGGCCAACCGAGCAGTACTTC; CDR3aa: CASSFLAGGPTEQYF
v_gene: TRBV15; abundance: medium-sized; j_gene: TRBJ2-3; d_gene: .; CDR3nt: TGTGCCACCAGCAGAACCGGCTTGGATACGCAGTATTTT; CDR3aa: CATSRTGLDTQYF
v_gene: TRBV28; abundance: few; j_gene: TRBJ1-2; d_gene: .; CDR3nt: TGTGCCAGCAGTTTTCCGGCAAACTATGGCTACACCTTC; CDR3aa: CASSFPANYGYTF
v_gene: TRBV7-8; abundance: medium-sized; j_gene: TRBJ2-1; d_gene: .; CDR3nt: TGTGCCAGCAGCTTAGCAGACCGAGCGGCCTTTTTCTCCTACAATGAGCAGTTCTTC; CDR3aa: CASSLADRAAFFSYNEQFF
v_gene: TRBV3-1; abundance: .; j_gene: TRBJ2-1; d_gene: TRBD2; CDR3nt: TGTGCCAGCAGCCACGAACTCCTAGCGGGAGTTAACAATGAGCAGTTCTTC; CDR3aa: CASSHELLAGVNNEQFF
v_gene: TRBV13; abundance: medium-sized; j_gene: TRBJ2-7; d_gene: TRBD2; CDR3nt: TGTGCCAGCAGCCAACTAGCGGGAGGGAAAGAGCAGTACTTC; CDR3aa: CASSQLAGGKEQYF
v_gene: TRBV12-3/TRBV12-4; abundance: medium-sized; j_gene: TRBJ1-5; d_gene: .; CDR3nt: TGTGCCAGCAGTTTAGGCCAGTTTCTCAATCAGCCCCAGCATTTT; CDR3aa: CASSLGQFLNQPQHF
v_gene: TRBV4-3; abundance: medium-sized; j_gene: TRBJ2-1; d_gene: .; CDR3nt: TGCGCCAGCAGCCAAGACGTGCAGGGCTTCAATGAGCAGTTCTTC; CDR3aa: CASSQDVQGFNEQFF
v_gene: TRBV20-1; abundance: few; j_gene: TRBJ2-7; d_gene: TRBD2; CDR3nt: TGCAGTGCTATCACGACTAGCGGTAAGCAGTACTTC; CDR3aa: CSAITTSGKQYF
v_gene: TRBV28; abundance: medium-sized; j_gene: TRBJ2-1; d_gene: .; CDR3nt: TGTGCCAGCAGGCGCCGACAGACCCTCACCCTTCATGAGCAGTTCTTC; CDR3aa: CASRRRQTLTLHEQFF
v_gene: TRBV7-2; abundance: .; j_gene: TRBJ2-3; d_gene: TRBD2; CDR3nt: TGTGCCAGCAGCATCCCAAGCGGGACCTTAAGGCAGTATTTT; CDR3aa: CASSIPSGTLRQYF
v_gene: TRBV5-4; abundance: few; j_gene: TRBJ2-3; d_gene: TRBD2; CDR3nt: TGTGCCAGCAGCTTGAGGCTAGCGGGATCAGATACGCAGTATTTT; CDR3aa: CASSLRLAGSDTQYF
v_gene: TRBV20-1; abundance: medium-sized; j_gene: TRBJ1-2; d_gene: .; CDR3nt: TGCAGTGCTAACAGGAACTATGGCTACACCTTC; CDR3aa: CSANRNYGYTF
v_gene: TRBV6-5; abundance: once; j_gene: TRBJ2-5; d_gene: .; CDR3nt: TGTGCCAGCTCAGTACAAGAGACCCAGTACTTC; CDR3aa: CASSVQETQYF
v_gene: TRBV7-2; abundance: few; j_gene: TRBJ2-1; d_gene: .; CDR3nt: TGTGCCAGCAGCCCTCAGGACTTACAGAATGAGCAGTTCTTC; CDR3aa: CASSPQDLQNEQFF
v_gene: TRBV2; abundance: medium-sized; j_gene: TRBJ2-1; d_gene: .; CDR3nt: TGTGCCAGCAGTAAAGAAAGCTCCTACAATGAGCAGTTCTTC; CDR3aa: CASSKESSYNEQFF
v_gene: TRBV13; abundance: many; j_gene: TRBJ2-3; d_gene: TRBD2; CDR3nt: TGTGCCAGCAGCTCCCAGACTAGCGATACAGATACGCAGTATTTT; CDR3aa: CASSSQTSDTDTQYF
v_gene: TRBV7-2; abundance: few; j_gene: TRBJ2-2; d_gene: TRBD1; CDR3nt: TGTGCCAGCAGCTCGACAGGGGCGGGTGCCGGGGAGCTGTTTTTT; CDR3aa: CASSSTGAGAGELFF
v_gene: TRBV19; abundance: many; j_gene: TRBJ2-2; d_gene: .; CDR3nt: TGTGCCAGTAGTATGATTAGGAGCTACGGGGAGCTGTTTTTT; CDR3aa: CASSMIRSYGELFF
v_gene: TRBV20-1; abundance: many; j_gene: TRBJ2-1; d_gene: TRBD2; CDR3nt: TGCAGTCCAAGACTAGCGGGAGAAAATGAGCAGTTCTTC; CDR3aa: CSPRLAGENEQFF
v_gene: TRBV6-2/TRBV6-3; abundance: medium-sized; j_gene: TRBJ2-1; d_gene: .; CDR3nt: TGTGCCAGCAGTTACTCGTACGGGAGAGGGACCAATGAGCAGTTCTTC; CDR3aa: CASSYSYGRGTNEQFF
v_gene: TRBV7-3; abundance: many; j_gene: TRBJ2-1; d_gene: TRBD1; CDR3nt: TGTGCCAGCAGCTCGTTCACAGGGGGTCGCAATGAGCAGTTCTTC; CDR3aa: CASSSFTGGRNEQFF
v_gene: TRBV21-1; abundance: medium-sized; j_gene: TRBJ2-1; d_gene: .; CDR3nt: TGTGCCAGCAGCACCCACAATGAGCAGTTCTTC; CDR3aa: CASSTHNEQFF
v_gene: TRBV2; abundance: medium-sized; j_gene: TRBJ2-1; d_gene: TRBD2; CDR3nt: TGTGCCAGCAGTGTCACAACTCCGGGACTAGCGGGAGGGAGCTCCTACAATGAGCAGTTCTTC; CDR3aa: CASSVTTPGLAGGSSYNEQFF
v_gene: TRBV7-9; abundance: medium-sized; j_gene: TRBJ2-7; d_gene: .; CDR3nt: TGTGCCCTTACGACATTGGAGGGGTCCGAGCAGTACTTC; CDR3aa: CALTTLEGSEQYF
v_gene: TRBV29-1; abundance: few; j_gene: TRBJ2-1; d_gene: TRBD2; CDR3nt: TGCAGCGTTGAAGGGACTAGCTACTCCTACAATGAGCAGTTCTTC; CDR3aa: CSVEGTSYSYNEQFF
v_gene: TRBV11-2; abundance: many; j_gene: TRBJ1-1; d_gene: .; CDR3nt: TGTGCCAGCAGCCTACGCAGAGACACTGAAGCTTTCTTT; CDR3aa: CASSLRRDTEAFF
v_gene: TRBV20-1; abundance: medium-sized; j_gene: TRBJ1-5; d_gene: .; CDR3nt: TGCAGTGCTAGGAGGGGTTTGGTTAATAGCAATCAGCCCCAGCATTTT; CDR3aa: CSARRGLVNSNQPQHF
v_gene: TRBV7-3; abundance: medium-sized; j_gene: TRBJ1-1; d_gene: .; CDR3nt: TGTGCCAGCAGCTTAATGGTTAGGGGTGAAGCTTTCTTT; CDR3aa: CASSLMVRGEAFF
v_gene: TRBV4-1; abundance: few; j_gene: TRBJ2-1; d_gene: .; CDR3nt: TGCGCCAGCAGCCAAGAGGTAGCGAGGCATGAGCAGTTCTTC; CDR3aa: CASSQEVARHEQFF
v_gene: TRBV4-2; abundance: medium-sized; j_gene: TRBJ2-3; d_gene: .; CDR3nt: TGTGCCAGCAGCGAAGCGGCCAGGAAAGATACGCAGTATTTT; CDR3aa: CASSEAARKDTQYF
v_gene: TRBV7-2; abundance: once; j_gene: TRBJ1-2; d_gene: TRBD1; CDR3nt: TGTGCCAGCAATCAAGGGGGCAACTATGGCTACACCTTC; CDR3aa: CASNQGGNYGYTF